These T cell receptor beta chains were read from a single sample in a study of blood T cell repertoires in COVID-19. The protocol was immunoSEQ multiplex PCR, while the TCRdb copy is restricted to in-frame clones and leaves out a portion. Found here are approximately 100,000 clones, around 80% of them singletons; the top ten hold 14% to 15%. Sequencing used peripheral blood. These receptors were obtained from an older woman with acute or convalescent COVID-19. Both conserved end residues are part of each CDR3. Fields, in order: D gene, J gene, CDR3 length, V gene, clone size, CDR3 DNA, CDR3 protein. D genes are given only for firm matches. A clone size is listed for some rows: how often the clone was seen (once, few, many), or a class if it is expanded.

d_call: TRBD2
j_call: TRBJ2-7
cdr3_length: 14
v_call: TRBV19
clone_size: NA
cdr3_nt: TGTGCCAGTAGTCGACTAGCTTCCTCCTACGAGCAGTACTTC
cdr3_aa: CASSRLASSYEQYF

d_call: NA
j_call: TRBJ1-2
cdr3_length: 13
v_call: TRBV14
clone_size: NA
cdr3_nt: TGTGCCAGCAGCCGCACGGGGGGCAAAGGCTACACCTTC
cdr3_aa: CASSRTGGKGYTF

d_call: NA
j_call: TRBJ1-1
cdr3_length: 14
v_call: TRBV18
clone_size: NA
cdr3_nt: TGTGCCAGCTCACTATCGGGCGGGGACACTGAAGCTTTCTTT
cdr3_aa: CASSLSGGDTEAFF

d_call: TRBD1
j_call: TRBJ2-5
cdr3_length: 14
v_call: TRBV28
clone_size: NA
cdr3_nt: TGTGCCAGCAGCGGGACAGGGGGCGCGGAGACCCAGTACTTC
cdr3_aa: CASSGTGGAETQYF

d_call: TRBD1
j_call: TRBJ1-5
cdr3_length: 15
v_call: TRBV19
clone_size: few
cdr3_nt: TGTGCCAGTAGTATTGAGGGGACAGGGTGGCAGCCCCAGCATTTT
cdr3_aa: CASSIEGTGWQPQHF

d_call: NA
j_call: TRBJ1-2
cdr3_length: 11
v_call: TRBV30
clone_size: NA
cdr3_nt: TGTGCCTGGAGTCCAGGGGAAGGCTACACCTTC
cdr3_aa: CAWSPGEGYTF

d_call: TRBD1
j_call: TRBJ1-1
cdr3_length: 14
v_call: TRBV6-5
clone_size: few
cdr3_nt: TGTGCCAGCAGGGGAGACAGGGTGAACACTGAAGCTTTCTTT
cdr3_aa: CASRGDRVNTEAFF

d_call: NA
j_call: TRBJ2-5
cdr3_length: 13
v_call: TRBV14
clone_size: NA
cdr3_nt: TGTGCCAGCAGCGTTACAGGGTCGGAGACCCAGTACTTC
cdr3_aa: CASSVTGSETQYF

d_call: TRBD1
j_call: TRBJ1-1
cdr3_length: 13
v_call: TRBV2
clone_size: NA
cdr3_nt: TGTGCCAGCCAGACAGGGTTTGGGACTGAAGCTTTCTTT
cdr3_aa: CASQTGFGTEAFF

d_call: NA
j_call: TRBJ2-2
cdr3_length: 18
v_call: TRBV7-6
clone_size: NA
cdr3_nt: TGTGCCAGCAGCTTAGCGCCTAGATCAGGGTATGGTGCCGGGGAGCTGTTTTTT
cdr3_aa: CASSLAPRSGYGAGELFF

d_call: TRBD2
j_call: TRBJ2-7
cdr3_length: 14
v_call: TRBV6-5
clone_size: NA
cdr3_nt: TGTGCCAGCAGTAGGACTAGCGGTCCCTACGAGCAGTACTTC
cdr3_aa: CASSRTSGPYEQYF

d_call: TRBD1
j_call: TRBJ2-1
cdr3_length: 13
v_call: TRBV19
clone_size: NA
cdr3_nt: TGTGCCAGTAGTGTGACAGGGGAGCGTGAGCAGTTCTTC
cdr3_aa: CASSVTGEREQFF

d_call: NA
j_call: TRBJ1-4
cdr3_length: 15
v_call: TRBV5-6
clone_size: NA
cdr3_nt: TGTGCCAGCAGCTTGCTGACTTTGATGAATGAAAAACTGTTTTTT
cdr3_aa: CASSLLTLMNEKLFF

d_call: NA
j_call: TRBJ1-1
cdr3_length: 13
v_call: TRBV11-3
clone_size: NA
cdr3_nt: TGTGCCAGCAGCTTCAAGCCGAACACTGAAGCTTTCTTT
cdr3_aa: CASSFKPNTEAFF

d_call: NA
j_call: TRBJ1-4
cdr3_length: 12
v_call: TRBV27
clone_size: NA
cdr3_nt: TGTGCCAGCAGCCCTCGTAATGAAAAACTGTTTTTT
cdr3_aa: CASSPRNEKLFF

d_call: TRBD1
j_call: TRBJ1-6
cdr3_length: 15
v_call: TRBV5-1
clone_size: NA
cdr3_nt: TGCGCCAGCAGCAAAGAGGGGGCGCGTAATTCACCCCTCCACTTT
cdr3_aa: CASSKEGARNSPLHF

d_call: TRBD1
j_call: TRBJ1-1
cdr3_length: 14
v_call: TRBV7-8
clone_size: NA
cdr3_nt: TGTGCCAGCAGCTCTTGGGACAGGAACACTGAAGCTTTCTTT
cdr3_aa: CASSSWDRNTEAFF

d_call: NA
j_call: TRBJ2-7
cdr3_length: 15
v_call: TRBV19
clone_size: NA
cdr3_nt: TGTGCCAGTACCAGAGAAGGGACTCGACCCTACGAGCAGTACTTC
cdr3_aa: CASTREGTRPYEQYF

d_call: NA
j_call: TRBJ2-2
cdr3_length: 16
v_call: TRBV7-8
clone_size: NA
cdr3_nt: TGTGCCAGCAGCTTCGCCGGGACACCAAACACCGGGGAGCTGTTTTTT
cdr3_aa: CASSFAGTPNTGELFF

d_call: TRBD1
j_call: TRBJ2-7
cdr3_length: 16
v_call: TRBV19
clone_size: few
cdr3_nt: TGTGCCAGTAGCCCCGGGACCGGGACAGGGGCACGGGAGCAGTACTTC
cdr3_aa: CASSPGTGTGAREQYF

d_call: NA
j_call: TRBJ2-1
cdr3_length: 13
v_call: TRBV12-3/TRBV12-4
clone_size: NA
cdr3_nt: TGTGCCAGCAGTGCCCGACTAGTGAATGAGCAGTTCTTC
cdr3_aa: CASSARLVNEQFF

d_call: TRBD1
j_call: TRBJ1-5
cdr3_length: 16
v_call: TRBV18
clone_size: NA
cdr3_nt: TGTGCCAGCTCATCTGAGGACAGGGTGAACAATCAGCCCCAGCATTTT
cdr3_aa: CASSSEDRVNNQPQHF

d_call: TRBD1
j_call: TRBJ1-2
cdr3_length: 13
v_call: TRBV18
clone_size: once
cdr3_nt: TGTGCCAGCTCACCACGGGACAGGCCCGTAGACGCCTTC
cdr3_aa: CASSPRDRPVDAF

d_call: NA
j_call: TRBJ1-6
cdr3_length: 14
v_call: TRBV2
clone_size: NA
cdr3_nt: TGTGCCAGCAGTATACGGACAGTTAATTCACCCCTCCACTTT
cdr3_aa: CASSIRTVNSPLHF

d_call: TRBD2
j_call: TRBJ2-2
cdr3_length: 15
v_call: TRBV9
clone_size: once
cdr3_nt: TGTGCCAGCAGCCTCGTGACTAGCGGGAAAGGGGAGCTGTTTTTT
cdr3_aa: CASSLVTSGKGELFF

d_call: NA
j_call: TRBJ2-7
cdr3_length: 13
v_call: TRBV5-1
clone_size: NA
cdr3_nt: TGCGCCAGCAGCGTTCAGGGTTCCCACGAGCAGTACTTC
cdr3_aa: CASSVQGSHEQYF

d_call: NA
j_call: TRBJ1-6
cdr3_length: 15
v_call: TRBV19
clone_size: many
cdr3_nt: TGTGCCAGCGCGATTGACAGTTCCTATAATTCACCCCTCCACTTT
cdr3_aa: CASAIDSSYNSPLHF

d_call: NA
j_call: TRBJ2-1
cdr3_length: 14
v_call: TRBV5-4
clone_size: once
cdr3_nt: TGTGCCAGCAGCTTGAGTAGCTCCTACAATGAGCAGTTCTTC
cdr3_aa: CASSLSSSYNEQFF

d_call: NA
j_call: TRBJ2-7
cdr3_length: 11
v_call: TRBV6-6
clone_size: NA
cdr3_nt: TGTGCCAGCAGTTTCCAATACGAGCAGTACTTC
cdr3_aa: CASSFQYEQYF

d_call: NA
j_call: TRBJ2-7
cdr3_length: 15
v_call: TRBV2
clone_size: NA
cdr3_nt: TGTGCCAGCAGTGGTGGCAGACAAAACTCCTACGAGCAGTACTTC
cdr3_aa: CASSGGRQNSYEQYF

d_call: TRBD1
j_call: TRBJ1-5
cdr3_length: 15
v_call: TRBV12-5
clone_size: few
cdr3_nt: TGTGCTAGTGGACTCGGACAGGGGCGGAATCAGCCCCAGCATTTT
cdr3_aa: CASGLGQGRNQPQHF

d_call: NA
j_call: TRBJ2-7
cdr3_length: 14
v_call: TRBV19
clone_size: few
cdr3_nt: TGTGCCAGTAGTAGCCTGACACTCTCCTACGAGCAGTACTTC
cdr3_aa: CASSSLTLSYEQYF

d_call: NA
j_call: TRBJ1-1
cdr3_length: 15
v_call: TRBV5-1
clone_size: few
cdr3_nt: TGCGCCAGCAGCTTGACAACAGGGATTATTACTGAAGCTTTCTTT
cdr3_aa: CASSLTTGIITEAFF

d_call: TRBD1
j_call: TRBJ1-1
cdr3_length: 14
v_call: TRBV25-1
clone_size: NA
cdr3_nt: TGTGCCAGCAGTATGACAGGGATGAACACTGAAGCTTTCTTT
cdr3_aa: CASSMTGMNTEAFF

d_call: TRBD1
j_call: TRBJ2-1
cdr3_length: 13
v_call: TRBV12-3/TRBV12-4
clone_size: NA
cdr3_nt: TGTGCCACCTCTGGGACAGGGGCCCGGGAGCAGTTCTTC
cdr3_aa: CATSGTGAREQFF

d_call: TRBD1
j_call: TRBJ1-5
cdr3_length: 13
v_call: TRBV10-2
clone_size: NA
cdr3_nt: TGCGCCACTACAGGGGCGAGGAATCAGCCCCAGCATTTT
cdr3_aa: CATTGARNQPQHF

d_call: TRBD1
j_call: TRBJ2-1
cdr3_length: 16
v_call: TRBV19
clone_size: NA
cdr3_nt: TGTGCCAGTAGTATTCTAATGGGACAGGCGTTCAGTGAGCAGTTCTTC
cdr3_aa: CASSILMGQAFSEQFF

d_call: TRBD1
j_call: TRBJ2-3
cdr3_length: 16
v_call: TRBV14
clone_size: NA
cdr3_nt: TGTGCCAGCAGCCATCTCCGGGACAGCGGCACAGATACGCAGTATTTT
cdr3_aa: CASSHLRDSGTDTQYF

d_call: TRBD2
j_call: TRBJ2-7
cdr3_length: 15
v_call: TRBV19
clone_size: few
cdr3_nt: TGTGCCAGTACCACCTCAAGCGGGGGCTCCTACGAGCAGTACTTC
cdr3_aa: CASTTSSGGSYEQYF

d_call: NA
j_call: TRBJ1-1
cdr3_length: 14
v_call: TRBV5-1
clone_size: NA
cdr3_nt: TGCGCCAGCAGCTCTGCTCCTCCGGGCACTGAAGCTTTCTTT
cdr3_aa: CASSSAPPGTEAFF

d_call: NA
j_call: TRBJ1-2
cdr3_length: 12
v_call: TRBV29-1
clone_size: NA
cdr3_nt: TGCAGCGTTGAACCCTTACAATATGGCTACACCTTC
cdr3_aa: CSVEPLQYGYTF